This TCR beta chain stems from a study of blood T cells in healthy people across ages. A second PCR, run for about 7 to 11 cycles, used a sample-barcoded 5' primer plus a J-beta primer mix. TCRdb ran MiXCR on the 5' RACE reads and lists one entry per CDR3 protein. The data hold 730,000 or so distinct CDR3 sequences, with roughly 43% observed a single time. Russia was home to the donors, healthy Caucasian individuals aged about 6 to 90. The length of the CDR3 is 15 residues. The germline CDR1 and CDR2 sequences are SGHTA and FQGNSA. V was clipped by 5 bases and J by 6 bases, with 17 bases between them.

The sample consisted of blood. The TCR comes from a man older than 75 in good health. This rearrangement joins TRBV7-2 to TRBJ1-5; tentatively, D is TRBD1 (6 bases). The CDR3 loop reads CASSPGGAVGQPQHF. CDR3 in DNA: TGTGCCAGCAGCCCGGGGGGGGCTGTGGGTCAGCCCCAGCATTTT.